The source of this T cell receptor beta chain is a study of cytomegalovirus exposure and HLA in healthy donors. As for this clone: What it binds is unknown.

Whole-study findings and limits: Association with HLA alleles at 0.05 false discovery rate was found for around 17,000 TCR beta sequences in a later analysis. The majority of CMV-associated TCR beta chains were reported as apparently HLA-restricted in a later analysis. Three chains tied to CMV proved CMV antigen-specific in vitro.

Researchers ran the PCR with 60 Vbeta and 13 Jbeta primers. The table came from immunoSEQ multiplex PCR; TCRdb's copy has only in-frame clones and leaves some out. Recorded for this sample: under 250,000 clones. Germline V gene data show CDR1 as MDHEN and CDR2 as SYDVKM. The V and J ends lost 3 bases and 4 bases respectively, with 15 bases between them. The CDR3 runs to 15 residues. The sequencing input was PBMCs. The rearrangement joins TRBV28 to TRBJ1-1, with D perhaps matching TRBD1 (5 bases). This TCR came from a girl aged 2-10 years in good health and CMV-seropositive. The CDR3 DNA reads as TGTGCCAGCAGTTTGGGGGGGGGACGGGGCACTGAAGCTTTCTTT. It translates to CASSLGGGRGTEAFF.